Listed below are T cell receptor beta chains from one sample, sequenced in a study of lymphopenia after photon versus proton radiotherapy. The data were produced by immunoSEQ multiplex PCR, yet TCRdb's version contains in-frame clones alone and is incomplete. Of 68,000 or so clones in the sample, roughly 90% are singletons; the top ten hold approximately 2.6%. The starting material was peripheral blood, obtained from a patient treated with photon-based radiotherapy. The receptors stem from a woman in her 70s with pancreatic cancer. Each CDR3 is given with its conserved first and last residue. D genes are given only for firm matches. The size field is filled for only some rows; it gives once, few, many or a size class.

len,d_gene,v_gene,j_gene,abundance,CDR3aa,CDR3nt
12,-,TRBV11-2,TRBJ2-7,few,CASSLATSLPSF,TGTGCCAGCAGCTTAGCGACCTCCCTACCCTCTTTC
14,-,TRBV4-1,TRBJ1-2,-,CASSDSGINYGYTF,TGCGCCAGCAGCGATTCCGGGATTAACTATGGCTACACCTTC
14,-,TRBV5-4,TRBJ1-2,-,CASSLVAGVDGYTF,TGTGCCAGCAGCTTGGTGGCAGGGGTGGATGGCTACACCTTC
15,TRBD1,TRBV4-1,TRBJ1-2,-,CASSQVGGAGYGYTF,TGCGCCAGCAGCCAAGTAGGGGGCGCTGGGTATGGCTACACCTTC
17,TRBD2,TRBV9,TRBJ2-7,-,CASSVEGRAAPLVEQYF,TGTGCCAGCAGCGTAGAAGGGAGGGCAGCCCCCTTGGTCGAGCAGTACTTC
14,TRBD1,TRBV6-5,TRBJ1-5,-,CASSRTGSNQPQHF,TGTGCCAGCAGTAGGACAGGGAGCAATCAGCCCCAGCATTTT
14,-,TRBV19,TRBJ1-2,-,CASSYPLANYGYTF,TGTGCCAGTAGTTACCCCCTTGCTAACTATGGCTACACCTTC
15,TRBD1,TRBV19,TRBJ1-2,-,CASRPGDRDNYGYTF,TGTGCCAGTAGGCCTGGGGACAGGGATAACTATGGCTACACCTTC
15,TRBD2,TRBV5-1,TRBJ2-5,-,CASSIGPAGMETQYF,TGCGCCAGCAGCATTGGTCCAGCGGGAATGGAGACCCAGTACTTC
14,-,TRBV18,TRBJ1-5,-,CASSADPSNQPQHF,TGTGCCAGCTCTGCCGACCCCAGCAATCAGCCCCAGCATTTT
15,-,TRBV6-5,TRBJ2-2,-,CASSYSSAKRGELFF,TGTGCCAGCAGTTACTCGTCGGCAAAACGCGGGGAGCTGTTTTTT
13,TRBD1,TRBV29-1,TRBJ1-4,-,CSVGRGLGEKLFF,TGCAGCGTTGGGAGGGGGCTAGGGGAAAAACTGTTTTTT
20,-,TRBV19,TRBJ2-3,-,CASSILGPRASIATSDTQYF,TGTGCCAGTAGTATCCTCGGCCCAAGGGCCTCCATCGCTACATCCGATACGCAGTATTTT
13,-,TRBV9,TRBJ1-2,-,CASSVDSNYGYTF,TGTGCCAGCAGCGTAGACAGTAACTATGGCTACACCTTC
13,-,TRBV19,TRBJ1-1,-,CASSNGMNTEAFF,TGTGCCAGTAGTAATGGGATGAACACTGAAGCTTTCTTT
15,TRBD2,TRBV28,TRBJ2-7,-,CASSSAGVSTYEQYF,TGTGCCAGCAGTTCAGCGGGAGTCTCCACCTACGAGCAGTACTTC
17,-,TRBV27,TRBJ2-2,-,CASSSLASPWGTGELFF,TGTGCCAGCAGCTCACTGGCAAGTCCCTGGGGCACCGGGGAGCTGTTTTTT
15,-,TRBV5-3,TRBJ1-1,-,CARSLFWGLPKAAFF,TGTGCCAGAAGCTTGTTTTGGGGTTTGCCTAAAGCAGCTTTCTTT
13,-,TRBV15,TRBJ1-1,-,CATSREGQNRAFF,TGTGCCACCAGCAGAGAAGGACAGAATAGAGCTTTCTTT
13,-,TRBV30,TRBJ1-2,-,CAWSFLTPDGYTF,TGTGCCTGGAGCTTTTTGACCCCAGATGGCTACACCTTC
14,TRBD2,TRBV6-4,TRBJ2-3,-,CASSKTAGTDTQYF,TGTGCCAGCAGTAAAACAGCGGGGACAGATACGCAGTATTTT
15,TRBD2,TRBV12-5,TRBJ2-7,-,CASGLPGLAGVEQYF,TGTGCTAGTGGTTTGCCGGGACTAGCGGGAGTCGAGCAGTACTTC
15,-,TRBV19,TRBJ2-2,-,CASSPGTRNTGELFF,TGTGCCAGTAGCCCCGGGACACGGAACACCGGGGAGCTGTTTTTT
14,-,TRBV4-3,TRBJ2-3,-,CASSQDRGRETQYF,TGCGCCAGCAGCCAAGATAGGGGGAGAGAGACGCAGTATTTT
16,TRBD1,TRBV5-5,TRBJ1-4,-,CASSLPGTGGFEKLFF,TGTGCCAGCAGCCTCCCCGGGACAGGGGGCTTTGAAAAACTGTTTTTT
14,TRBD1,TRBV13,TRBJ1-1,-,CASSSGQGATEAFF,TGTGCCAGCAGCTCAGGACAGGGCGCCACTGAAGCTTTCTTT
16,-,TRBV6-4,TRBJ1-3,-,CASSDSNLSSGNTIYF,TGTGCCAGCAGTGACTCGAACCTGAGCTCTGGAAACACCATATATTTT
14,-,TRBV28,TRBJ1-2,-,CASSINQGLYGYTF,TGTGCCAGCAGCATTAACCAGGGGCTCTACGGCTACACCTTC
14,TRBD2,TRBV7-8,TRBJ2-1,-,CASRTSGRVDEQFF,TGTGCCAGCAGAACTAGCGGGAGGGTCGATGAGCAGTTCTTC
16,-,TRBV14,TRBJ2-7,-,CASSPSARDSRGEQYF,TGTGCCAGCAGCCCGTCTGCGCGGGACTCGAGGGGCGAGCAGTACTTC
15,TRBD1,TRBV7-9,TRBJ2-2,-,CASSPRDSVTGELFF,TGTGCCAGCAGCCCTAGGGACAGCGTCACCGGGGAGCTGTTTTTT
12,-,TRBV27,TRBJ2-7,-,CKRGYVWCEQYF,TGTAAAAGAGGGTACGTATGGTGCGAGCAGTACTTC
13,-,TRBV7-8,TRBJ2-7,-,CASSLRLSYEQYF,TGTGCCAGCAGCTTGCGACTGTCATACGAGCAGTACTTC
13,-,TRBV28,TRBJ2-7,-,CASGPPGLYEQYF,TGTGCCAGCGGTCCCCCGGGACTCTACGAGCAGTACTTC
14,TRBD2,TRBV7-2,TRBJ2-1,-,CASSRTSGSGEQFF,TGTGCCAGCAGTCGGACTAGCGGGAGTGGTGAGCAGTTCTTC
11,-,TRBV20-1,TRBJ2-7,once,CSARTGFEQYF,TGCAGTGCTAGAACAGGGTTCGAGCAGTACTTC
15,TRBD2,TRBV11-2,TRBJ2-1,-,CASSRGLAGRNEQFF,TGTGCCAGCAGCCGTGGACTAGCGGGAAGGAATGAGCAGTTCTTC
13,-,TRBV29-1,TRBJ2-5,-,CSVARTVQETQYF,TGCAGCGTTGCTCGGACAGTGCAAGAGACCCAGTACTTC
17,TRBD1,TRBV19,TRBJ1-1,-,CASSPISGGKGRTEAFF,TGTGCCAGTAGTCCAATCTCAGGGGGGAAAGGGAGGACTGAAGCTTTCTTT
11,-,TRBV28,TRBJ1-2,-,CASSRNYGYTF,TGTGCCAGCAGTCGCAACTATGGCTACACCTTC
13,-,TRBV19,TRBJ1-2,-,CASSMGRGYGYTF,TGTGCCAGTAGTATGGGCAGGGGCTATGGCTACACCTTC
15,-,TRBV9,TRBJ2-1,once,CASSVGPEFYNEQFF,TGTGCCAGCAGCGTAGGACCCGAATTTTACAATGAGCAGTTCTTC
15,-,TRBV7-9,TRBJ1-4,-,CASSSQGVSNEKLFF,TGTGCCAGCAGCTCTCAAGGGGTGTCTAATGAAAAACTGTTTTTT
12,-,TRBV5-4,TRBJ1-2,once,CASSSVDSRYTF,TGTGCCAGCAGCTCCGTGGACAGCCGCTACACCTTC
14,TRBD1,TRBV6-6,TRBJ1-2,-,CASSDRGQSGGYTF,TGTGCCAGCAGTGACAGGGGGCAATCTGGAGGCTACACCTTC
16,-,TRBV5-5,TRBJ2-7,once,CASSLSGRVRSYEQYF,TGTGCCAGCAGCTTGAGTGGCAGGGTGCGCTCCTACGAGCAGTACTTC
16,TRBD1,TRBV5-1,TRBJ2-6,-,CASGGQGGSGANVLTF,TGCGCCAGCGGAGGACAGGGAGGTTCTGGGGCCAACGTCCTGACTTTC
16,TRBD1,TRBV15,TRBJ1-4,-,CATSRGRDRGDEKLFF,TGTGCCACCAGCAGAGGACGGGACAGGGGTGATGAAAAACTGTTTTTT
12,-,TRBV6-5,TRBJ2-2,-,CASSYESGELFF,TGTGCCAGCAGTTACGAGTCCGGGGAGCTGTTTTTT
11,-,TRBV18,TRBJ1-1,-,CASSHSTEAFF,TGTGCCAGCTCACACAGTACTGAAGCTTTCTTT
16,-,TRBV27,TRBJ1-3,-,CASSSRDAYSGNTIYF,TGTGCCAGCAGTTCACGGGACGCCTACTCTGGAAACACCATATATTTT
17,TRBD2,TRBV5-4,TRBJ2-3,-,CASSLARREGGTDTQYF,TGTGCCAGCAGCTTGGCCAGGCGGGAGGGCGGGACAGATACGCAGTATTTT
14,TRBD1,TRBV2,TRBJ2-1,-,CASRWTGLVNEQFF,TGTGCCAGCAGGTGGACAGGGTTAGTCAATGAGCAGTTCTTC
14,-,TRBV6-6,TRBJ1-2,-,CASSLPGGGYGYTF,TGTGCCAGCAGCCTCCCCGGGGGGGGGTATGGCTACACCTTC